The T cell receptor beta chain under discussion was sequenced for a study of long-term antiretroviral therapy in people with HIV. Study context: The earliest specimens came about a decade ahead of the 2015 immediate-ART recommendation.

immunoSEQ v3.0 was run at survey level. For each individual sample, sequencing targeted roughly 35,000-55,000 T-cell genomes. The repertoire was sequenced with immunoSEQ multiplex PCR; TCRdb's copy has only in-frame clones and lacks some. The data hold about 21,000 clones, with 79% observed a single time. Sequencing used unsorted PBMCs, obtained 4.1 years after starting antiretroviral therapy. The receptor comes from a woman between 40 and 55 years old with HIV.

CDR3: CASSLAGGHGSPLHF. DNA for the CDR3: TGTGCCAGCAGCTTAGCCGGGGGGCACGGGTCACCCCTCCACTTT. This sequence joins TRBV7-2 and TRBJ1-6; tentative D call: TRBD1 (6 bases). This CDR3 contains 15 residues. V dropped 0 bases and J dropped 10 bases, with 13 bases sitting between them. Germline lookup yields CDR1 SGHTA and CDR2 FQGNSA.